This T cell receptor (beta chain) was sequenced in a study of cytomegalovirus exposure and HLA in healthy donors. Primers for the PCR totalled 60 Vbeta and 13 Jbeta. Profiled with immunoSEQ multiplex PCR; TCRdb holds only in-frame clones, not every one. Among tens of thousands of clones listed, roughly 83% were seen once. This CDR3 comprises 13 residues. CDR1 is MNHEY and CDR2 is SVGAGI in the germline V gene. The V segment lost 6 bases and the J segment 3 bases; nucleotides outside the gene matches: 2. The sample was PBMCs. This TCR was sampled from a man between 18 and 29 years old in good health and CMV-seronegative. The V call is TRBV6-5, the J call TRBJ2-7, with 10 positions matching TRBD1. CDR3 sequence: CASRRTGGYEQYF. In nucleotides, the CDR3 is TGTGCCAGCAGGCGGACAGGGGGCTACGAGCAGTACTTC.